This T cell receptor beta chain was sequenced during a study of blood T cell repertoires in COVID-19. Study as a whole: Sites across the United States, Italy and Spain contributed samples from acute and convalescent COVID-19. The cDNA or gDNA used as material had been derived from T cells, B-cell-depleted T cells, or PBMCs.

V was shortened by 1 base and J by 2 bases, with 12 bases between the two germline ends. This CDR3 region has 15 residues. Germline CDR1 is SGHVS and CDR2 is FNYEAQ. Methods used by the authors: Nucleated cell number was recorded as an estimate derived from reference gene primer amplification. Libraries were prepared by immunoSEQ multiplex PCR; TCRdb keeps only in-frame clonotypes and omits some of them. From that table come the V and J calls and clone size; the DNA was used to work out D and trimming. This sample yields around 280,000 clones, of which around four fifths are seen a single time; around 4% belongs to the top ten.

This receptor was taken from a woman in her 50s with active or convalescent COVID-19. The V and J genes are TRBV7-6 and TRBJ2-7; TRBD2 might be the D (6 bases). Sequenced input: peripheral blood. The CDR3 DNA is TGTGCCAGCAGCTTAGAGGGCAGCGGGCCCTACGAGCAGTACTTC. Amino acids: CASSLEGSGPYEQYF.